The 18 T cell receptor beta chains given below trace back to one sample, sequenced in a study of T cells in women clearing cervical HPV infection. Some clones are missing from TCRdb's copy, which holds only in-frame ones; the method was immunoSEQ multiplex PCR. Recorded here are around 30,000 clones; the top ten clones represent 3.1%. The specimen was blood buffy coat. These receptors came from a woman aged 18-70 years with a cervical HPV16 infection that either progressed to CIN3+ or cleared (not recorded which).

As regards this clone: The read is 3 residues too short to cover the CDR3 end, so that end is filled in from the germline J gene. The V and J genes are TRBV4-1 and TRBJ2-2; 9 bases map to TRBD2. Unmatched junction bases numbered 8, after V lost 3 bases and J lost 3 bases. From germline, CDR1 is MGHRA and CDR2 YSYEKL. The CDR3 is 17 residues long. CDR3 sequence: CASSQGVAGAYTGELFF. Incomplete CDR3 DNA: TGCGCCAGCAGCCAGGGGGTAGCGGGGGCCTACACCGGGGAG.

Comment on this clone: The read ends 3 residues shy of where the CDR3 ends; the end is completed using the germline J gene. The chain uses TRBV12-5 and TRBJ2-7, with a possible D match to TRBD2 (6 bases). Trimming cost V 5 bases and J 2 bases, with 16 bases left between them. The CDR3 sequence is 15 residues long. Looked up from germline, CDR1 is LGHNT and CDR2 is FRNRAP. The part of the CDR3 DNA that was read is TGTGCTAGTGGTGGGAGACTAGTCTCGACCTACGAG. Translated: CASGGRLVSTYE. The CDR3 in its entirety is CASGGRLVSTYEQYF.

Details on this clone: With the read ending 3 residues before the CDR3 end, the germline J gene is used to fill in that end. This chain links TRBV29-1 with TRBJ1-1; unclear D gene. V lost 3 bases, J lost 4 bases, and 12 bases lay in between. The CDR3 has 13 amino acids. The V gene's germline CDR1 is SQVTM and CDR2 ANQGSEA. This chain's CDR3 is CSVDLRGGTEAFF. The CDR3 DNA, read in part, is TGCAGCGTTGATCTCCGGGGAGGCACTGAA.

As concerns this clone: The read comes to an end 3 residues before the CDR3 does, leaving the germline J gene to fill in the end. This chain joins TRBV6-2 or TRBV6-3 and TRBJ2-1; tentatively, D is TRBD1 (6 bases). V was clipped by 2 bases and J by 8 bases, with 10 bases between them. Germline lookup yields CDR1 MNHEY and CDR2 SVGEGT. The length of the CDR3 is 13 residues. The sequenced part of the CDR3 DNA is TGTGCCAGCAGTTACCAGGGGTACGATGAG. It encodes CASSYQGYDE. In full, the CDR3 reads CASSYQGYDEQFF.

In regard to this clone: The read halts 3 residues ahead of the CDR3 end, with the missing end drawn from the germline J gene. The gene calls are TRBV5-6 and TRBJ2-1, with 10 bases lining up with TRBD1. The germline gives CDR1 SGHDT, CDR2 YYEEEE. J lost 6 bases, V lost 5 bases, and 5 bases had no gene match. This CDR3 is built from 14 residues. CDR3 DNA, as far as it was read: TGTGCCAGCAGGAGAGGACAGGGGGGCAATGAG. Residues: CASRRGQGGNE. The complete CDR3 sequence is CASRRGQGGNEQFF.

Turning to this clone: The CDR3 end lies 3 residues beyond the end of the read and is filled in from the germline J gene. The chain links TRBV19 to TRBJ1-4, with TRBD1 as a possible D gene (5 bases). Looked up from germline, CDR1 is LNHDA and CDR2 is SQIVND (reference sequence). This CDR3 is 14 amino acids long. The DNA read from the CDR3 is TGTGCCAGTAATGGCCGGGGGGAGGATTCACCA. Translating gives CASNGRGEDSP. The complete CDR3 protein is CASNGRGEDSPLFF.

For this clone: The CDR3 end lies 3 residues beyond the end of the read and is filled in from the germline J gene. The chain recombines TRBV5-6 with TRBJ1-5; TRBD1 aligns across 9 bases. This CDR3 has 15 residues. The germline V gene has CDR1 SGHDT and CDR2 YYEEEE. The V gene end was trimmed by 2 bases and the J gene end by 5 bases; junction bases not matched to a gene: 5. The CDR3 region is CASSFGGQGYQPQHF. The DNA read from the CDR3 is TGTGCCAGCAGCTTTGGGGGACAGGGCTATCAGCCC.

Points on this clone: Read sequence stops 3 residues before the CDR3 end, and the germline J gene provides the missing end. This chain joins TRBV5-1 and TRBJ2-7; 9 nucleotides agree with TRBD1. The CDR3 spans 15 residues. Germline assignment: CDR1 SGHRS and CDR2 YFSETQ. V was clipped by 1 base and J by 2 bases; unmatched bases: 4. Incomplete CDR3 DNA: TGCGCCAGCAGCTTGATAGGACAGGGGCCCTACGAG. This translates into CASSLIGQGPYE. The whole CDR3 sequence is CASSLIGQGPYEQYF.

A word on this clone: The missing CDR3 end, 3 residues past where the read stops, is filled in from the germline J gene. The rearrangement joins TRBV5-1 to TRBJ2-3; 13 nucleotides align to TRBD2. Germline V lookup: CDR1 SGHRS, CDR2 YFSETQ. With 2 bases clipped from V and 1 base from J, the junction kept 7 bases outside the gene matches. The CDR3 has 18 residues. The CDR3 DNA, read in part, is TGCGCCAGCAGCTTTGGGAGACTAGCGGGGGGCCGCACAGATACG. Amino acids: CASSFGRLAGGRTDT. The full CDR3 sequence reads CASSFGRLAGGRTDTQYF.

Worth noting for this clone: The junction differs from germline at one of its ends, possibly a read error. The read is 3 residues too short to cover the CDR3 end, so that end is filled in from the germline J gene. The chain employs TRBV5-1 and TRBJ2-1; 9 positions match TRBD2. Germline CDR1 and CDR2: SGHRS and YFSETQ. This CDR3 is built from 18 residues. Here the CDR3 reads CASSLAGGGASSYSEQFF. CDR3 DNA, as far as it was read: TGCGCCAGCAGCTTGGCTGGCGGGGGGGCCAGCTCCTACAGTGAG.

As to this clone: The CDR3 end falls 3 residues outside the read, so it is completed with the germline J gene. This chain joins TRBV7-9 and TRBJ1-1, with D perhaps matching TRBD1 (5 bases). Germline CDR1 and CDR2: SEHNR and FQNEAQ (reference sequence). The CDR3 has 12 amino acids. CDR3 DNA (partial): TGTGCCAGCAGCTCCCCCCCTGGGGCG. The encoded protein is CASSSPPGA. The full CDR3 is CASSSPPGAAFF.

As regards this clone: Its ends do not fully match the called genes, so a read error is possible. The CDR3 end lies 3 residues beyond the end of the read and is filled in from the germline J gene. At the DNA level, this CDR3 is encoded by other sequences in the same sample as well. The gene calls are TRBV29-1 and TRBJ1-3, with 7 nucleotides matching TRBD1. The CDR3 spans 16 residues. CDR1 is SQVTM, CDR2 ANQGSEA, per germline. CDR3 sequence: CSVAAGGTNSGNTIYF. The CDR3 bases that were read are TGCAGCGTTGCTGCAGGGGGGACGAACTCTGGAAACACA.

CDR3 DNA (partial): TGTGCCAGCAGCTTAGGACTCTCGAGCTCCTACAATGAG. This encodes CASSLGLSSSYNE. The entire CDR3 is CASSLGLSSSYNEQFF. The rearrangement joins TRBV7-8 to TRBJ2-1; D is unresolved. The read falls 3 residues short of the CDR3 end, and the missing part is taken from the germline J gene. CDR1 is SGHVS, CDR2 FQNEAQ, per germline. The CDR3 is made up of 16 amino acids. V was shortened by 1 base and J by 0 bases, with 10 bases between the two germline ends.

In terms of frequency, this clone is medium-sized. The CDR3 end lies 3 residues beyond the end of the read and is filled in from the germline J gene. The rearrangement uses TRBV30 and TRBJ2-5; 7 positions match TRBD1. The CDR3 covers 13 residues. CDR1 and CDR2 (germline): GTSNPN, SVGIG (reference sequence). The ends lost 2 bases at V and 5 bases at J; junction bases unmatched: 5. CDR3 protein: CAWSTGDGETQYF. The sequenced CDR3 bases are TGTGCCTGGAGTACAGGGGATGGGGAGACC.

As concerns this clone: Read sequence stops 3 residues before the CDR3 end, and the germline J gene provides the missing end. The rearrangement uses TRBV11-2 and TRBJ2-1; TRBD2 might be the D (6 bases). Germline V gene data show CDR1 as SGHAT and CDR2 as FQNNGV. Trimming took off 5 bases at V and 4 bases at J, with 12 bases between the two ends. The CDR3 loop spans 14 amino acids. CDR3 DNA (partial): TGTGCCAGCAGCCCGCTGGCGGGGTACAATGAG. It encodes CASSPLAGYNE. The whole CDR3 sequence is CASSPLAGYNEQFF.

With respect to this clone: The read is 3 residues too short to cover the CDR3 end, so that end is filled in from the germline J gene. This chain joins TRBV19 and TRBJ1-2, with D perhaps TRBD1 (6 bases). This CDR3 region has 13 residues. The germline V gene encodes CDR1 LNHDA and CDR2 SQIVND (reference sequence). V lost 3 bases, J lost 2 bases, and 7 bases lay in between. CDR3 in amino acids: CASSIQGNYGYTF. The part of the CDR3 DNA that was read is TGTGCCAGTAGTATTCAGGGGAACTATGGC. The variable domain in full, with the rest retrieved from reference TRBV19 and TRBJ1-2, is DGGITQSPKYLFRKEGQNVTLSCEQNLNHDAMYWYRQDPGQGLRLIYYSQIVNDFQKGDIAEGYSVSREKKESFPLTVTSAQKNPTAFYLCASSIQGNYGYTFGSGTRLTVV.

CDR3: CASSLGTANEKLFF. The DNA read from the CDR3 is TGTGCCAGCAGCTTAGGGACAGCTAATGAAAAA. This chain joins TRBV7-2 and TRBJ1-4, with D possibly being TRBD1 (6 bases). The read halts 3 residues ahead of the CDR3 end, with the missing end drawn from the germline J gene. The CDR3 runs 14 residues. The V end was cut by 1 base, the J end by 3 bases, with 6 bases between. Germline CDR1 is SGHTA and CDR2 is FQGNSA.

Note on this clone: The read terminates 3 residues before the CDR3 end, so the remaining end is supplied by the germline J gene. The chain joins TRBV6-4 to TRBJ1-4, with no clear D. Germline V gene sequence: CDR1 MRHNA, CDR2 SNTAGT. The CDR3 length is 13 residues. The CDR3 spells CASSASGYSPLFF. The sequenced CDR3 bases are TGTGCCAGCAGTGCATCGGGTTATTCACCA.